This is a list of T cell receptor beta chains from one sample in a study of graft-versus-host responses after intestinal transplantation. Profiling relied on immunoSEQ multiplex PCR, and the TCRdb table lists in-frame clones only, not all of them. The sample has 6,500 to 9,000 clones, approximately 30% seen once. The sample consisted of alloreactive CD4+ T cells from a mixed lymphocyte reaction culture, taken before intestinal transplant. The receptors shown here come from a human patient who received an intestinal transplant. The CDR3 runs from the conserved cysteine through the conserved F or W. Fields, in order: CDR3 DNA, CDR3 protein, J gene, V gene, clone size, D gene. A D gene is named only where the DNA matches it firmly. Clone size is not always given. Where it is, it says once, few, many or a class for expanded clones.

TGTGCCAGCAGCCCGGGGGGCAGGGGGCAAGGCTATGGCTACACCTTC | CASSPGGRGQGYGYTF | TRBJ1-2 | TRBV5-4 | . | TRBD1
TGTGCCAGCGCGTACGGAAACACCATATATTTT | CASAYGNTIYF | TRBJ1-3 | TRBV28 | medium-sized | .
TGTGCCAGCAGGGGACAGGGGTTCGGCTACACCTTC | CASRGQGFGYTF | TRBJ1-2 | TRBV21-1 | few | .
TGTGCCATCAGTGATCACGGGGGGAACGAGCAGTACTTC | CAISDHGGNEQYF | TRBJ2-7 | TRBV10-3 | . | TRBD2
TGCAGCGTTGAAACAGGGGGGAAGGCTGAAGCTTTCTTT | CSVETGGKAEAFF | TRBJ1-1 | TRBV29-1 | . | TRBD1
TGTGCCAGCAGCGTAGCTATGTCTAGCAGTCAAGAGACCCAGTACTTC | CASSVAMSSSQETQYF | TRBJ2-5 | TRBV9 | . | .
TGTGCCAGCAGGAGGAAGCGGTCATACTCTGGGGCCAACGTCCTGACTTTC | CASRRKRSYSGANVLTF | TRBJ2-6 | TRBV2 | . | .
TGTGCCAGCAGCGTAGACCCCGGGACAGGTTTAATCTACGAGCAGTACTTC | CASSVDPGTGLIYEQYF | TRBJ2-7 | TRBV9 | . | TRBD1
TGTGCCAGCAGTTGGGGGATCAGGGGACAGGAAAACATTCAGTACTTC | CASSWGIRGQENIQYF | TRBJ2-4 | TRBV28 | . | TRBD1
TGCAGTGCCCCGACAGGGCCCGAGCAGTACTTC | CSAPTGPEQYF | TRBJ2-7 | TRBV20-1 | . | TRBD1
TGTGCCAGCAGTTTACAGCGGGGGGCCTTGCTCAGAGATACGCAGTATTTT | CASSLQRGALLRDTQYF | TRBJ2-3 | TRBV28 | . | TRBD2
TGTGCCAGCAGGGGGACAGCCTACGAGCAGTACTTC | CASRGTAYEQYF | TRBJ2-7 | TRBV6-6 | . | TRBD1
TGTGCCAGTAGTATACGGCCGGCACAGGGAATTTACGAGCAGTACTTC | CASSIRPAQGIYEQYF | TRBJ2-7 | TRBV19 | . | .
TGTGCCAGCACTTTAGCGGGAGTCTACGAGCAGTACTTC | CASTLAGVYEQYF | TRBJ2-7 | TRBV2 | . | TRBD2
TGCGCCAGCAGCTTAGGAGGCGGGAGGGACACAGATACGCAGTATTTT | CASSLGGGRDTDTQYF | TRBJ2-3 | TRBV5-1 | medium-sized | TRBD2
TGCGCCAGCAGTCTGGACTGGGGCTCCTACAATGAGCAGTTCTTC | CASSLDWGSYNEQFF | TRBJ2-1 | TRBV5-1 | once | .
TGTGCCAGTACAGGGAGCAATCAGCCCCAGCATTTT | CASTGSNQPQHF | TRBJ1-5 | TRBV19 | few | .
TGTGCCAGCAAGCGGATCGATGAGCAGTTCTTC | CASKRIDEQFF | TRBJ2-1 | TRBV28 | . | .
TGCGCCAGCAGCCATAGCGGGAGCTACAATGAGCAGTTCTTC | CASSHSGSYNEQFF | TRBJ2-1 | TRBV4-1 | . | TRBD2
TGTGCCAGCAGTGCCCACGGCGGGAGATCTAACAATGAGCAGTTCTTC | CASSAHGGRSNNEQFF | TRBJ2-1 | TRBV6-1 | . | TRBD2
TGTGCCACCAGCAGAGAGGCCCAGCCCCAGCATTTT | CATSREAQPQHF | TRBJ1-5 | TRBV15 | . | .
TGCGCCAGCAGCTTGCGACAGTCCCCCATCTCTGGGGCCAACGTCCTGACTTTC | CASSLRQSPISGANVLTF | TRBJ2-6 | TRBV5-1 | . | .
TGTGCCAGCAGCCCAAGGAGACTCAGCTCCTACAATGAGCAGTTCTTC | CASSPRRLSSYNEQFF | TRBJ2-1 | TRBV7-8 | few | .
TGTGCCAGCAGCCAAGCAGGATACAGCTCCTACGAGCAGTACTTC | CASSQAGYSSYEQYF | TRBJ2-7 | TRBV4-2 | medium-sized | .